The 27 T cell receptor beta chains listed next were all sequenced from one sample in a study of blood T cells in healthy people across ages. Next came a second PCR, run for 7 to 11 cycles, which used a sample-barcoded 5' primer along with a J-beta primer mix. TCRdb re-called the 5' RACE reads with MiXCR, one entry per CDR3 protein. The table lists about 2 million distinct CDR3 sequences, about 49% of them singletons. The specimen sequenced was blood. The receptors stem from a woman aged 40 to 50 in good health.

The chain is built from TRBV14 and TRBJ2-3; a weak D match, TRBD2 (5 bases). Germline values: CDR1 SGHDN, CDR2 FVKESK. Trimming took off 3 bases at V and 1 base at J, with 11 bases between the two ends. CDR3 length: 15 amino acids. CDR3 sequence (DNA): TGTGCCAGCAGCCACCGGGAACCCGGCACAGATACGCAGTATTTT. This codes for CASSHREPGTDTQYF.

About this clonotype itself: This could be a read error, since a much larger clone is one nucleotide away. The V gene is TRBV6-2 or TRBV6-3, the J gene TRBJ2-4; D remains ambiguous. The CDR3 is 14 residues long. In germline, CDR1 is MNHEY, CDR2 SVGEGT. Here the CDR3 reads CASLADVTKNIRYF. In nucleotides, the CDR3 is TGTGCCAGCCTGGCTGATGTGACCAAAAACATTCGGTACTTC.

The chain uses TRBV9 and TRBJ2-3; tentative D call: TRBD1 (6 bases). The CDR3 length is 17 residues. V lost 0 bases and J lost 5, with 19 bases in between. Per the germline V gene, CDR1 is SGDLS and CDR2 is YYNGEE. The CDR3 nucleotides read TGTGCCAGCAGCGTAGCGGAGAATCAGGGGCGGGTAGATACGCAGTATTTT. Translating it yields CASSVAENQGRVDTQYF.

The rearrangement joins TRBV5-1 to TRBJ2-2; 9 bases match TRBD1. V shed 7 bases, J shed 8 bases, and the junction held 9 bases outside the gene matches. CDR3 size: 14 residues. Germline CDR1 is SGHRS and CDR2 is YFSETQ. In DNA form, the CDR3 reads TGCGCCAGCGAACTACAGGGGGCTGGTGGGGAGCTGTTTTTT. Protein product: CASELQGAGGELFF.

About this clonotype itself: A junction end diverges from the germline sequence, so it may reflect a read error. The chain employs TRBV18 and TRBJ2-4; tentatively, D is TRBD2 (5 bases). The closer fit of TRBJ2-7 to the DNA end suggests the J call may be wrong. The length of the CDR3 is 12 residues. CDR1 is KGHSH and CDR2 is LQKENI in the germline V gene. As DNA, the CDR3 is TGTGCCAGCGCACCGGACTCTAACGAGCAGTACTTC. Translated, it gives CASAPDSNEQYF.

This clonotype was seen a few times. The V call is TRBV5-1, the J call TRBJ1-4; perhaps TRBD1 as D (6 bases). This CDR3 has 14 residues. Germline V lookup: CDR1 SGHRS, CDR2 YFSETQ. Trimming took off 4 bases at V and 6 bases at J, with 13 bases between the two ends. The CDR3 protein is CASSPTGTHEKLFF. Written as DNA, the CDR3 is TGCGCCAGCAGCCCGACAGGAACGCATGAAAAACTGTTTTTT.

The V and J genes are TRBV12-3 or TRBV12-4 and TRBJ2-5; a weak D match, TRBD1 (6 bases). Trimming stripped 2 bases from V and 2 bases from J, with 12 bases between. The CDR3 sequence is 15 residues long. CDR3 region: CASSLMLDSQETQYF. The CDR3 nucleotides read TGTGCCAGCAGTTTAATGTTGGACAGTCAAGAGACCCAGTACTTC.

This clonotype was observed a few times. The genes are TRBV10-3 and TRBJ2-1; 9 positions agree with TRBD2. The V gene's germline CDR1 is ENHRY and CDR2 SYGVKD. After removal of 4 bases from V and 1 base from J, the junction contained 11 bases not matched to a gene. The CDR3 has 18 residues. The CDR3, as DNA: TGTGCCATCAGTGGTGTGCTAGCGGGGCCCATATCCTACAATGAGCAGTTCTTC. Translated: CAISGVLAGPISYNEQFF.

The V call is TRBV3-1, the J call TRBJ2-1; 10 nucleotides align to TRBD2. V lost 4 bases, J lost 6 bases, and 9 bases stayed unmatched. The germline V gene encodes CDR1 LGHDT and CDR2 YNNKEL (reference sequence). CDR3 length: 16 amino acids. The CDR3 nucleotides read TGTGCCAGCAGCCCGACTGGAGCGGGGGGGCTCAATGAGCAGTTCTTC. Translated: CASSPTGAGGLNEQFF.

This clonotype was counted ten times or more. This rearrangement joins TRBV6-5 to TRBJ2-1, with D possibly TRBD2 on 7 matching bases. Trimming took 6 bases from V and 2 from J, leaving 11 bases between them. Germline CDR1 MNHEY, CDR2 SVGAGI. The CDR3 totals 14 residues. CDR3 DNA: TGTGCCAGCAGAGGAGGGGGGGCCTACAATGAGCAGTTCTTC. It specifies CASRGGGAYNEQFF.

This sequence joins TRBV20-1 and TRBJ2-1; tentative D call: TRBD2 (6 bases). The CDR3 runs to 14 residues. V lost 5 bases to trimming and J lost 6 bases, with 17 bases between them. Germline-derived CDR1 and CDR2 are DFQATT and SNEGSKA (reference sequence). CDR3 DNA sequence: TGCAGTGCTGGAGGACTGGGAGGTATCAATGAGCAGTTCTTC. This sequence encodes CSAGGLGGINEQFF.

The chain employs TRBV15 and TRBJ2-3; TRBD1 is a possible D gene (6 bases). V was trimmed by 6 bases and J by 5 bases, leaving 24 bases between them. This CDR3 has 17 residues. In germline, CDR1 is LNHNV, CDR2 YYDKDF (reference sequence). Here the CDR3 reads CATRGPLQGKVRDTQYF. Here the CDR3 DNA reads TGTGCCACCAGAGGTCCATTACAGGGTAAAGTGAGAGATACGCAGTATTTT.

The chain recombines TRBV20-1 with TRBJ2-5; TRBD2 might be the D (6 bases). The CDR3 is 13 residues long. The germline CDR1 and CDR2 sequences are DFQATT and SNEGSKA (reference sequence). The V end was cut by 6 bases, the J end by 5 bases, with 16 bases between. The CDR3 loop reads CSATRAGAETQYF. CDR3 in DNA: TGCAGTGCAACTCGAGCGGGTGCGGAGACCCAGTACTTC.

The genes are TRBV11-2 and TRBJ2-4; tentative D call: TRBD2 (6 bases). The DNA end is a closer match to TRBJ2-7, so the J assignment may be wrong. Germline CDR1 and CDR2: SGHAT and FQNNGV. The CDR3 length is 15 residues. CDR3 bases: TGTGCCAGCAGCTTAGAGTCGGGGACTCTATACGAGCAGTACTTC. Its translation: CASSLESGTLYEQYF.

The J gene is TRBJ2-2, the V gene TRBV27, with D unclear. The CDR3 spans 13 residues. Germline V gene data show CDR1 as MNHEY and CDR2 as SMNVEV (reference sequence). Trimming removed 0 bases from V and 5 bases from J, with 4 bases in between. CDR3 in amino acids: CASSLSLTGELFF. CDR3 sequence (DNA): TGTGCCAGCAGTTTATCACTTACCGGGGAGCTGTTTTTT.

A few counts support this clonotype. V usage is TRBV6-5 and J usage is TRBJ2-7; the D gene is possibly TRBD2 (5 bases). CDR3 length: 13 residues. Germline V gene lookup returns CDR1 MNHEY and CDR2 SVGAGI. Trimming shortened V by 0 bases and J by 6 bases, and 9 bases separated the two germline ends. This CDR3 is CASSYSNSAEQYF. DNA of the CDR3: TGTGCCAGCAGTTACTCGAATAGCGCCGAGCAGTACTTC.

This clonotype was recorded a few times. The rearrangement links TRBV9 to TRBJ1-2, with D uncertain. The V and J ends lost 4 bases and 4 bases respectively, with 26 bases between them. Germline V lookup: CDR1 SGDLS, CDR2 YYNGEE. The CDR3 consists of 18 residues. The DNA for the CDR3 is TGTGCCAGCAGCCACGCTTTTGGTCAGGTTCCCGGCGGCTATGGCTACACCTTC. As protein: CASSHAFGQVPGGYGYTF.

The chain carries TRBV7-6 and TRBJ2-7; 9 bases fit TRBD2. Matching the DNA end better, TRBJ2-5 makes the J call doubtful. Germline assignment: CDR1 SGHVS and CDR2 FNYEAQ. This CDR3 spans 17 amino acids. CDR3 amino acids: CASSTKTGLATGETQYF. Written as DNA, the CDR3 is TGTGCCAGCAGCACGAAGACGGGACTAGCCACCGGTGAGACCCAGTACTTC.

On this clonotype: Its ends do not fully match the called genes, so a read error is possible. The chain uses TRBV18 and TRBJ2-4, with 7 bases lining up with TRBD1. The CDR3 covers 15 residues. Germline CDR1 is KGHSH and CDR2 is LQKENI. CDR3 residues: CASRDRDLAKSIQYF. As DNA, the CDR3 is TGTGCCAGCCGGGACAGAGACCTAGCCAAAAGCATTCAGTACTTC.

The chain recombines TRBV27 with TRBJ1-4; D might be TRBD1 (5 bases). Germline assignment: CDR1 MNHEY and CDR2 SMNVEV (reference sequence). Trimming took 6 bases from V and 7 from J, leaving 18 bases between them. This CDR3 spans 15 amino acids. For the CDR3, the DNA is TGTGCCAGCAGAAGGGTCGGGGGAAGTGGTGAAAAACTGTTTTTT. Protein product: CASRRVGGSGEKLFF. Looking up the rest from reference TRBV27 and TRBJ1-4 gives the full variable domain: EAQVTQNPRYLITVTGKKLTVTCSQNMNHEYMSWYRQDPGLGLRQIYYSMNVEVTDKGDVPEGYKVSRKEKRNFPLILESPSPNQTSLYFCASRRVGGSGEKLFFGSGTQLSVL.

The chain carries TRBV12-3 or TRBV12-4 and TRBJ2-2, with 7 bases that match TRBD1. The J segment lost 1 base and the V segment lost 6 bases, leaving 2 bases of the junction unmatched. The CDR3 is 14 amino acids. In nucleotides, the CDR3 is TGTGCCAGCAGGCGGACAGGGAACACCGGGGAGCTGTTTTTT. Translation gives CASRRTGNTGELFF.

The chain recombines TRBV29-1 with TRBJ2-2; 11 positions match TRBD2. CDR1 is SQVTM, CDR2 ANQGSEA, per germline. Trimming took 5 bases from V and 6 from J; bases not matched to a gene: 5. The CDR3 runs 14 residues. The CDR3 DNA is TGCAGCGTTATTAGCGGGGGGGCCGCCGGGGAGCTGTTTTTT. It codes for CSVISGGAAGELFF.

This chain links TRBV5-6 with TRBJ2-4, with a tentative D call TRBD1 (6 bases). The DNA end favors TRBJ2-7, so the J call may be wrong. Germline CDR1 is SGHDT and CDR2 is YYEEEE. The CDR3 extends over 12 amino acids. The DNA for the CDR3 is TGTGCCAGCAGTATGACAGGTGGCGAGCAGTACTTC. Residues: CASSMTGGEQYF.

The CDR3 region is CAISVTSGVGDTQYF. Written as DNA, the CDR3 is TGTGCCATCAGTGTGACTAGCGGGGTTGGAGATACGCAGTATTTT. V and J are TRBV10-3 and TRBJ2-3; the match to TRBD2 covers 11 bases. Germline V gene data show CDR1 as ENHRY and CDR2 as SYGVKD. V shed 4 bases, J shed 5 bases, and the junction held 5 bases outside the gene matches. The CDR3 loop spans 15 amino acids.

The chain couples TRBV9 to TRBJ2-5; possible D gene TRBD2, 5 bases. V gave up 0 bases and J gave up 5 bases, with 11 bases separating them. The CDR3 extends over 14 amino acids. Germline V CDR1 and CDR2: SGDLS, YYNGEE. The CDR3 sequence: CASSVGSGMETQYF. Written as DNA, the CDR3 is TGTGCCAGCAGCGTAGGTTCGGGGATGGAGACCCAGTACTTC.

This clonotype occurred a few times. The CDR3 region has the DNA TGTGCCAGCAGTCCCGGTAGCTACTCTGGGGCCAACGTCCTGACTTTC. Its protein is CASSPGSYSGANVLTF. The J gene is TRBJ2-6, the V gene TRBV12-3 or TRBV12-4; no reliable D call. The CDR3 length is 16 residues. Trimming pared 5 bases from V and 0 bases from J, leaving 11 bases between.

This clonotype occurred a few times. The V and J genes are TRBV5-1 and TRBJ2-7; D may be TRBD2 (5 bases). V gave up 4 bases and J gave up 1 base, with 15 bases separating them. The CDR3 has 15 residues. The germline gives CDR1 SGHRS, CDR2 YFSETQ. CDR3 coding DNA: TGCGCCAGCAGCCGAAGCGGAGTGGGATCCTACGAGCAGTACTTC. This gives the protein CASSRSGVGSYEQYF.